The 29 T cell receptor beta chains below all came from one sample that was sequenced in a study of T cell responses to AZD1222 COVID-19 vaccine. Sequenced by immunoSEQ multiplex PCR; TCRdb stores in-frame clones only, minus some. The repertoire holds 150,000 or so clones, with under 95% as singletons. The source was peripheral blood, collected on day 0 of AZD1222 vaccination. The receptor source for this set is an adult in good health.

The chain employs TRBV14 and TRBJ1-1; D is ambiguous. The CDR3 consists of 16 residues. Germline V gene lookup returns CDR1 SGHDN and CDR2 FVKESK. V was trimmed by 2 bases and J by 4 bases, leaving 17 bases between them. CDR3 sequence: CASSQRASNRGTEAFF. CDR3 nucleotide sequence: TGTGCCAGCAGCCAACGAGCGTCTAATCGGGGCACTGAAGCTTTCTTT. The entire variable domain, with the rest obtained from reference TRBV14 and TRBJ1-1, is as follows: EAGVTQFPSHSVIEKGQTVTLRCDPISGHDNLYWYRRVMGKEIKFLLHFVKESKQDESGMPNNRFLAERTGGTYSTLKVQPAELEDSGVYFCASSQRASNRGTEAFFGQGTRLTVV.

The gene calls are TRBV13 and TRBJ1-3; no definite D call. V was clipped by 2 bases and J by 1 base, with 3 bases between them. Germline-derived CDR1 and CDR2 are PRHDT and FYEKMQ (reference sequence). The CDR3 has 13 amino acids. For the CDR3, the DNA is TGTGCCAGCAGCTTACTATCTGGAAACACCATATATTTT. This encodes CASSLLSGNTIYF.

The chain is built from TRBV2 and TRBJ2-7; D not resolved. From germline, CDR1 is SNHLY and CDR2 FYNNEI. This CDR3 is built from 14 residues. V was shortened by 3 bases and J by 1 base, with 10 bases between the two germline ends. CDR3 sequence: CASSEGLRSYEQYF. CDR3 DNA sequence: TGTGCCAGCAGTGAGGGGTTAAGGTCCTACGAGCAGTACTTC.

The chain combines TRBV28 with TRBJ1-6; D is ambiguous. This CDR3 comprises 17 residues. From germline, CDR1 is MDHEN and CDR2 SYDVKM. The V gene lost 5 bases and the J gene lost 1 base, with 15 bases spanning the gap. As DNA, the CDR3 is TGTGCCAGCAGTAATAGAGGGTCGGTATCCTATAATTCACCCCTCCACTTT. Residues: CASSNRGSVSYNSPLHF.

This clone showed up just a few times. This rearrangement joins TRBV19 to TRBJ1-4; D gene unclear. Looked up from germline, CDR1 is LNHDA and CDR2 is SQIVND (reference sequence). Trimming took 3 bases from V and 5 from J, leaving 16 bases between them. This CDR3 is 16 amino acids long. The CDR3 is CASSILPRRTNEKLFF. CDR3 DNA: TGTGCCAGTAGTATTCTCCCAAGGAGGACCAATGAAAAACTGTTTTTT. Using reference TRBV19 and TRBJ1-4 for the parts outside the CDR3, the full variable domain is DGGITQSPKYLFRKEGQNVTLSCEQNLNHDAMYWYRQDPGQGLRLIYYSQIVNDFQKGDIAEGYSVSREKKESFPLTVTSAQKNPTAFYLCASSILPRRTNEKLFFGSGTQLSVL.

This chain uses TRBV5-1 with TRBJ2-3; D perhaps matches TRBD2 (5 bases). Germline CDR1 SGHRS, CDR2 YFSETQ. This CDR3 spans 15 amino acids. V was cut by 4 bases and J by 3 bases, with 15 bases left in between. CDR3 nucleotide sequence: TGCGCCAGCAGCCGAGGGCACCTTGGGACAGATACGCAGTATTTT. Translation: CASSRGHLGTDTQYF. The full variable domain, its missing parts supplied by reference TRBV5-1 and TRBJ2-3, is KAGVTQTPRYLIKTRGQQVTLSCSPISGHRSVSWYQQTPGQGLQFLFEYFSETQRNKGNFPGRFSGRQFSNSRSEMNVSTLELGDSALYLCASSRGHLGTDTQYFGPGTRLTVL.

The V and J genes are TRBV3-1 (or the pseudogene TRBV3-2) and TRBJ2-1; 7 bases align to TRBD2. The CDR3 covers 20 residues. Germline V gives CDR1 LGHDT, CDR2 YNNKEL (reference sequence). With V trimmed by 0 bases and J by 6 bases, 20 bases remained unmatched. The CDR3 reads CASSQDRLRATSVRRNEQFF. CDR3 in DNA: TGTGCCAGCAGCCAAGATCGTTTGAGGGCAACTAGCGTCAGGCGCAATGAGCAGTTCTTC.

J is TRBJ1-2 and V is TRBV7-2, with D uncertain. The CDR3 runs 16 residues. V dropped 3 bases and J dropped 6 bases, with 20 bases sitting between them. Germline values: CDR1 SGHTA, CDR2 FQGNSA. This CDR3 is CASSFRAGEDGNGYTF. For the CDR3, the DNA is TGTGCCAGCAGCTTCCGGGCTGGGGAGGACGGCAATGGCTACACCTTC.

This chain uses TRBV7-8 with TRBJ1-5; D unresolved. Germline CDR1 is SGHVS and CDR2 is FQNEAQ. This CDR3 has 16 residues. Trimming took off 1 base at V and 7 bases at J, with 17 bases between the two ends. The CDR3: CASSLVVGRLVQPQHF. CDR3 coding DNA: TGTGCCAGCAGCTTAGTAGTTGGCAGGTTGGTACAGCCCCAGCATTTT.

This clone came up once. The chain carries TRBV5-8 and TRBJ1-4; no definite D call. V was pared by 2 bases and J by 8 bases, with 13 bases between. This CDR3 comprises 14 residues. Germline V CDR1 and CDR2: SGHTS, YDEGEE. DNA for the CDR3: TGTGCCAGCAGCTTACAGACCTACGAGGAAAAACTGTTTTTT. It encodes CASSLQTYEEKLFF.

This clone was found a few times. The chain recombines TRBV6-6 with TRBJ1-2, with unresolved D. The germline gives CDR1 MNHNY, CDR2 SVGAGI (reference sequence). Trimming shortened V by 2 bases and J by 2 bases, and 9 bases separated the two germline ends. The CDR3 spans 14 residues. The CDR3 reads CASSYPATNYGYTF. CDR3 DNA: TGTGCCAGCAGTTACCCTGCGACCAACTATGGCTACACCTTC.

V usage is TRBV2 and J usage is TRBJ2-7, with 7 bases lining up with TRBD2. Germline V gives CDR1 SNHLY, CDR2 FYNNEI. The CDR3 extends over 15 amino acids. V lost 1 base and J lost 3; bases outside the gene matches: 6. This CDR3 is CASSEGGGFGYEQYF. Here the CDR3 DNA reads TGTGCCAGCAGTGAAGGGGGGGGATTCGGCTACGAGCAGTACTTC. The full variable domain, rest sourced from reference TRBV2 and TRBJ2-7, is EPEVTQTPSHQVTQMGQEVILRCVPISNHLYFYWYRQILGQKVEFLVSFYNNEISEKSEIFDDQFSVERPDGSNFTLKIRSTKLEDSAMYFCASSEGGGFGYEQYFGPGTRLTVT.

V and J are TRBV6-4 and TRBJ2-3; 8 bases align to TRBD2. The CDR3 is 15 residues long. The junction had 5 bases not matched to a gene; V was cut back by 2 bases and J by 4 bases. Germline loops: CDR1 MRHNA, CDR2 SNTAGT. DNA for the CDR3: TGTGCCAGCAGTGACAAAGCGGGGGAGGCAGATACGCAGTATTTT. The encoded protein is CASSDKAGEADTQYF.

The chain carries TRBV12-3 or TRBV12-4 and TRBJ2-1; D remains unclear. This CDR3 contains 13 residues. V was cut by 7 bases and J by 6 bases, with 13 bases left in between. The chain's CDR3 is CASNPGPGNEQFF. In DNA, the CDR3 is TGTGCCAGCAACCCGGGTCCCGGCAATGAGCAGTTCTTC.

Details on this clone: Other DNA sequences in the same sample also yield this CDR3. The CDR3 bases are TGTGCCAGCAGTTACTCTTCAGGGGGCTATGGCTACACCTTC. This gives the protein CASSYSSGGYGYTF. This chain uses TRBV6-5 with TRBJ1-2, with 7 bases that match TRBD1. Per the germline V gene, CDR1 is MNHEY and CDR2 is SVGAGI. This CDR3 is built from 14 residues. J was trimmed by 4 bases and V by 0 bases; bases with no gene match: 2.

CDR3 DNA: TGCGCCAGCAGTATCCGGTTACAGGGAAAATACACTGAAGCTTTCTTT. This gives the protein CASSIRLQGKYTEAFF. The rearrangement joins TRBV5-1 to TRBJ1-1, with a tentative D call TRBD1 (6 bases). V was shortened by 5 bases and J by 3 bases, with 20 bases between the two germline ends. Germline V gene lookup returns CDR1 SGHRS and CDR2 YFSETQ. This CDR3 is 16 amino acids long.

The genes are TRBV5-4 and TRBJ2-2; tentative D call: TRBD2 (7 bases). V was pared by 4 bases and J by 4 bases, with 17 bases between. The CDR3 has 16 residues. Germline CDR1 is SGHNT and CDR2 is YYREEE (reference sequence). The CDR3 protein is CASSPVGRGLTGELFF. CDR3 nucleotide sequence: TGTGCCAGCAGCCCGGTTGGGCGGGGGCTCACCGGGGAGCTGTTTTTT.

In its sample, this clone was seen once. V and J are TRBV2 and TRBJ1-5; D is perhaps TRBD1 (5 bases). Germline V CDR1 and CDR2: SNHLY, FYNNEI. V was clipped by 6 bases and J by 0 bases, with 9 bases between them. This CDR3 contains 14 residues. The chain's CDR3 is CASREGYSNQPQHF. As DNA, the CDR3 is TGTGCCAGCAGAGAGGGGTATAGCAATCAGCCCCAGCATTTT.

This chain links TRBV11-3 with TRBJ2-1; the match to TRBD2 covers 12 bases. The V and J ends lost 1 base and 9 bases, in that order; junction bases with no gene match: 10. CDR1 SGHNT and CDR2 YENEEA come from the germline V gene. The CDR3 spans 17 residues. In DNA, the CDR3 is TGTGCCAGCAGCTTAGTTTCGCTAGCGGGAGGGCCTGTTGAGCAGTTCTTC. It codes for CASSLVSLAGGPVEQFF.

The chain joins TRBV7-9 to TRBJ1-5; the match to TRBD1 covers 7 bases. CDR1 and CDR2 from the germline V gene are SEHNR and FQNEAQ (reference sequence). The CDR3 is 14 amino acids. V was clipped by 4 bases and J by 4 bases; unmatched bases: 4. The CDR3 DNA follows: TGTGCCAGCAGCTCCGACAGGGCTAATCAGCCCCAGCATTTT. Translating it yields CASSSDRANQPQHF.

The rearrangement links TRBV13 to TRBJ2-7; 9 bases fit TRBD2. CDR1 PRHDT and CDR2 FYEKMQ come from the germline V gene (reference sequence). Trimming at V came to 5 bases and at J to 7 bases, leaving 12 bases not matched to a gene. This CDR3 has 15 amino acids. Here the CDR3 reads CASSPVGTSFWEQYF. Written as DNA, the CDR3 is TGTGCCAGCAGCCCGGTTGGGACTAGCTTCTGGGAGCAGTACTTC.

The V gene is TRBV5-1, the J gene TRBJ1-4; D not resolved. The germline V gene encodes CDR1 SGHRS and CDR2 YFSETQ. The CDR3 is 13 residues long. With 5 bases removed from V and 2 bases from J, the gap between germline ends came to 7 bases. The CDR3 DNA reads as TGCGCCAGCAGGGGCAGCACTAATGAAAAACTGTTTTTT. Encoded protein: CASRGSTNEKLFF.

The rearrangement joins TRBV10-3 to TRBJ2-2; 12 positions match TRBD2. The CDR3 loop spans 16 amino acids. Germline V gene data show CDR1 as ENHRY and CDR2 as SYGVKD. With V trimmed by 7 bases and J by 3 bases, 6 bases remained unmatched. Written as DNA, the CDR3 is TGTGCCATCACTGAAGGACTAGCGGGATACACCGGGGAGCTGTTTTTT. This codes for CAITEGLAGYTGELFF.

The CDR3 reads CASSVAFSDTQYF. CDR3 bases: TGTGCCAGCAGCGTAGCCTTTTCCGATACGCAGTATTTT. V usage is TRBV9 and J usage is TRBJ2-3; D remains unclear. In germline, CDR1 is SGDLS, CDR2 YYNGEE. Trimming pared 0 bases from V and 6 bases from J, leaving 8 bases between. This CDR3 region has 13 residues. Based on the CDR3 plus reference TRBV9 and TRBJ2-3, the full variable domain is DSGVTQTPKHLITATGQRVTLRCSPRSGDLSVYWYQQSLDQGLQFLIQYYNGEERAKGNILERFSAQQFPDLHSELNLSSLELGDSALYFCASSVAFSDTQYFGPGTRLTVL.

The V call is TRBV28, the J call TRBJ2-7; no firm D call. Germline lookup yields CDR1 MDHEN and CDR2 SYDVKM. V lost 3 bases to trimming and J lost 2 bases, with 8 bases between them. The CDR3 contains 13 residues. The CDR3 spells CASSLTDPYEQYF. Here the CDR3 DNA reads TGTGCCAGCAGTTTGACTGACCCCTACGAGCAGTACTTC.

The chain recombines TRBV11-3 with TRBJ2-1, with a possible D match to TRBD2 (5 bases). This CDR3 spans 14 amino acids. Germline V gives CDR1 SGHNT, CDR2 YENEEA. Trimming removed 5 bases at V and 3 bases at J, with 11 bases between. CDR3 DNA sequence: TGTGCCAGCAGCCCCGCCGGGGTCTACAATGAGCAGTTCTTC. Residues: CASSPAGVYNEQFF.

This chain uses TRBV18 with TRBJ1-1; D remains ambiguous. Trimming took 7 bases from V and 9 from J, leaving 18 bases between them. The CDR3 runs 13 residues. Germline V gene data show CDR1 as KGHSH and CDR2 as LQKENI. CDR3 region: CASLTSAPGKAFF. In nucleotides, the CDR3 is TGTGCCAGCTTAACCAGCGCCCCGGGGAAAGCTTTCTTT.

The chain links TRBV19 to TRBJ2-1; D is uncertain. CDR1 LNHDA and CDR2 SQIVND come from the germline V gene (reference sequence). CDR3 length: 14 amino acids. V lost 1 base and J lost 8, with 12 bases in between. CDR3 amino acids: CASSIGRRSDEQFF. The CDR3 bases are TGTGCCAGTAGTATAGGTAGACGGTCCGATGAGCAGTTCTTC.

V is TRBV2 and J is TRBJ1-5, with 11 positions matching TRBD1. Germline V gene sequence: CDR1 SNHLY, CDR2 FYNNEI. The CDR3 consists of 13 residues. Germline trimming cut 8 bases from V and 9 bases from J; bases unmatched to any gene: 6. The CDR3 sequence: CASEGQGAGPQHF. In DNA form, the CDR3 reads TGTGCCAGCGAAGGACAGGGGGCCGGGCCCCAGCATTTT.